This T cell receptor (beta chain) was sequenced in a study of blood T cell repertoires in COVID-19. Repertoires were generated with immunoSEQ multiplex PCR, while TCRdb's copy carries only in-frame clones and drops some. This table holds around 40,000 clones, around 93% found once. CDR3 length equals 18 residues. Germline values: CDR1 LGHDT, CDR2 YNNKEL (reference sequence). V was shortened by 4 bases and J by 0 bases, with 19 bases between the two germline ends. The genes are TRBV3-1 (or the pseudogene TRBV3-2) and TRBJ1-3, with D unclear. The origin of this receptor is a human donor in a cohort sampled during active COVID-19. The sample comprised peripheral blood. In nucleotides, the CDR3 is TGTGCCAGCAGCCCGACTTTTAATTACGGAAGCTCTGGAAACACCATATATTTT. This translates into CASSPTFNYGSSGNTIYF.